The sequence of this T cell receptor beta chain was determined in a study of T cell repertoires in cytomegalovirus infection. For the study at large: Indications came from public TCR beta signatures; they pointed to CMV infection and to a matching HLA type. Study-wide points: CMV-specific HLA-C-restricted TCR beta clonotypes dominated the ex vivo response. Adding up the frequency of public TCR beta families identified people who carried CMV plus the relevant HLA.

Comments on this clonotype: As yet, its antigen is unknown. It may be a read error: a sequence one base away is much more abundant.

MiXCR, run by TCRdb on the reads, gives a single entry per CDR3 protein. The sample yields 560,000 or so distinct CDR3 sequences, about 17% seen once. The CDR3 loop spans 13 amino acids. Trimming pared 4 bases from V and 3 bases from J, leaving 7 bases between. The germline V gene encodes CDR1 LNHNV and CDR2 YYDKDF (reference sequence). The chain joins TRBV15 to TRBJ1-5; D call uncertain. The TCR originated in a human donor in good health (CMV status not recorded). Some clones in this sample may be carry-over from other donors' samples. The sample comprised CD8+ T cells from PBMCs. Here the CDR3 reads CATSKSDNQPQHF. Here the CDR3 DNA reads TGTGCCACCAGCAAGTCGGACAATCAGCCCCAGCATTTT.